This T cell receptor (beta chain) was sequenced during a study of cytomegalovirus exposure and HLA in healthy donors. Trimming took 6 bases from V and 5 from J, leaving 16 bases between them. CDR3 length: 14 amino acids. The V gene's germline CDR1 is MDHEN and CDR2 SYDVKM. Profiled with immunoSEQ multiplex PCR; TCRdb holds only in-frame clones, not every one. The table includes approximately 60,000 clones, 80% to 95% detected once. V gene TRBV28 combines with J gene TRBJ1-1; no reliable D call. This clonotype was sampled from a man younger than 30 in good health and CMV-seronegative. Sequencing input: PBMCs. CDR3 DNA: TGTGCCAGCAGCCTGCCCGCCGGTTATACTGAAGCTTTCTTT. It yields the protein CASSLPAGYTEAFF.